These T cell receptor beta chains were read from a single sample in a study of CD8 T cells in Susac syndrome. TCRdb ran MiXCR on the immunoSEQ multiplex PCR reads and lists one entry per CDR3 protein. The table includes fewer than 350,000 distinct CDR3 sequences, 65% to 90% detected once. Sequenced sample: CD8+ T cells from PBMCs. The receptors were gathered from a human donor with multiple sclerosis. Both conserved end residues are part of each CDR3. The D gene is left open where the match is weak. Clone size is shown for a subset of rows, as once, few, many or a class of expanded clone.

D: TRBD2
length: 15
J: TRBJ2-7
V: TRBV7-8
size: -
DNA: TGTGCCAGCAGCTTAAGTCCTAGCGGGAGCCACGAGCAGTACTTC
CDR3: CASSLSPSGSHEQYF

D: -
length: 19
J: TRBJ1-4
V: TRBV19
size: -
DNA: TGTGCCAGTAGTATAGCCGGTGGCAGAACTCTCACAACTAATGAAAAACTGTTTTTT
CDR3: CASSIAGGRTLTTNEKLFF

D: TRBD2
length: 14
J: TRBJ2-7
V: TRBV28
size: -
DNA: TGTGCCTCACTAAATAGCGGGAGAACCGACGAGCAGTACTTC
CDR3: CASLNSGRTDEQYF

D: -
length: 14
J: TRBJ2-1
V: TRBV5-1
size: -
DNA: TGCGCCAGCAGCCCACGGGACGGAAACAATGAGCAGTTCTTC
CDR3: CASSPRDGNNEQFF

D: -
length: 14
J: TRBJ2-7
V: TRBV27
size: few
DNA: TGTGCCAGCAGTTTCAGGCAGGAGGGCTACGAGCAGTACTTC
CDR3: CASSFRQEGYEQYF

D: TRBD1
length: 16
J: TRBJ1-4
V: TRBV25-1
size: once
DNA: TGTGCCAGCAGTGAATACAAGGACAGGGTGAACGAAAAACTGTTTTTT
CDR3: CASSEYKDRVNEKLFF

D: TRBD1
length: 15
J: TRBJ2-5
V: TRBV10-3
size: -
DNA: TGTGCCATCAGTACCGGGACAGGGGACCTAGAGACCCAGTACTTC
CDR3: CAISTGTGDLETQYF

D: TRBD2
length: 14
J: TRBJ2-7
V: TRBV30
size: -
DNA: TGTGCCTGGAGTGTACTGGGGGGGAGAGACGAGCAGTACTTC
CDR3: CAWSVLGGRDEQYF

D: -
length: 15
J: TRBJ2-1
V: TRBV10-1
size: -
DNA: TGCGCCAGAGGGTTGAGGGGCGGGGACTACAATGAGCAGTTCTTC
CDR3: CARGLRGGDYNEQFF

D: -
length: 11
J: TRBJ2-1
V: TRBV25-1
size: -
DNA: TGTGCCAGCGTATTCGCGAATGAGCAGTTCTTC
CDR3: CASVFANEQFF

D: -
length: 12
J: TRBJ1-1
V: TRBV12-3/TRBV12-4
size: -
DNA: TGTGCCAGCAGTTTTCCTGGGGTGGAAGCTTTCTTT
CDR3: CASSFPGVEAFF

D: -
length: 14
J: TRBJ1-1
V: TRBV28
size: once
DNA: TGTGCCAGCAGTTTACCGCTGCCCGGAACTGAAGCTTTCTTT
CDR3: CASSLPLPGTEAFF

D: TRBD1
length: 16
J: TRBJ2-2
V: TRBV7-9
size: -
DNA: TGTGCCAGCAGCACGACAGGGGGCGACGTCTCCGGGGAGCTGTTTTTT
CDR3: CASSTTGGDVSGELFF

D: -
length: 15
J: TRBJ2-1
V: TRBV5-5
size: -
DNA: TGTGCCAGCAGCAGGACACCCTCCGACATTGATGAGCAGTTCTTC
CDR3: CASSRTPSDIDEQFF

D: -
length: 15
J: TRBJ2-5
V: TRBV20-1
size: -
DNA: TGCAGTGCCATAGTCGTGGGAGGACTCCAAGAGACCCAGTACTTC
CDR3: CSAIVVGGLQETQYF

D: -
length: 12
J: TRBJ2-7
V: TRBV10-3
size: -
DNA: TGTGCCATCAGCCAAGACGTCTACGAGCAGTACTTC
CDR3: CAISQDVYEQYF

D: TRBD2
length: 13
J: TRBJ2-7
V: TRBV20-1
size: -
DNA: TGCAGTGCATGGACTAGCGGGAGCGACGAGCAGTACTTC
CDR3: CSAWTSGSDEQYF

D: -
length: 19
J: TRBJ2-6
V: TRBV7-9
size: -
DNA: TGTGCCAGCAGCCCGCTACAGGCCAGAACCTTCTCTGGGGCCAACGTCCTGACTTTC
CDR3: CASSPLQARTFSGANVLTF

D: -
length: 16
J: TRBJ2-5
V: TRBV4-3
size: -
DNA: TGCGCCAGCAGCCAAGGCCGGGTAGCTGCACAAGAGACCCAGTACTTC
CDR3: CASSQGRVAAQETQYF

D: TRBD1
length: 16
J: TRBJ2-2
V: TRBV7-8
size: -
DNA: TGTGCCAGCAGCTTCCTGGGACAGGGGAACACCGGGGAGCTGTTTTTT
CDR3: CASSFLGQGNTGELFF

D: -
length: 13
J: TRBJ1-1
V: TRBV30
size: few
DNA: TGTGCCTGGAGTGTCGGGGGGGGCACTGAAGCTTTCTTT
CDR3: CAWSVGGGTEAFF

D: -
length: 17
J: TRBJ1-5
V: TRBV28
size: -
DNA: TGTGCCAGCAGTTTAGCAGAGGGGGAGGTGAGCAATCAGCCCCAGCATTTT
CDR3: CASSLAEGEVSNQPQHF

D: TRBD2
length: 15
J: TRBJ2-3
V: TRBV9
size: -
DNA: TGTGCCAGCAGCGTACAGGGACTAGTTCCAGATACGCAGTATTTT
CDR3: CASSVQGLVPDTQYF

D: -
length: 15
J: TRBJ2-7
V: TRBV7-8
size: -
DNA: TGTGCCAGCAGCTTAGTTGCCGGGGGCGCGGACGAGCAGTACTTC
CDR3: CASSLVAGGADEQYF

D: -
length: 15
J: TRBJ2-1
V: TRBV5-5
size: -
DNA: TGTGCCAGCAGCTGGGGTAGCCAATCCTACAATGAGCAGTTCTTC
CDR3: CASSWGSQSYNEQFF

D: -
length: 13
J: TRBJ2-7
V: TRBV5-5
size: -
DNA: TGTGCCAGCAGCTTAACTCCCTGGTCGGAGCAGTACTTC
CDR3: CASSLTPWSEQYF

D: -
length: 12
J: TRBJ2-5
V: TRBV28
size: -
DNA: TGTGCCAGCAGCCTTACTGCGGAGACCCAGTACTTC
CDR3: CASSLTAETQYF

D: TRBD1
length: 15
J: TRBJ2-3
V: TRBV11-2
size: -
DNA: TGTGCCAGCAGCCGAGGTCGGACAGGGACCGATACGCAGTATTTT
CDR3: CASSRGRTGTDTQYF

D: -
length: 12
J: TRBJ2-7
V: TRBV7-9
size: -
DNA: TGTGCCAGCAGCCAGAGCCTTCACGAGCAGTACTTC
CDR3: CASSQSLHEQYF

D: TRBD2
length: 13
J: TRBJ2-4
V: TRBV4-1
size: few
DNA: TGCGCCAGCAGCCAGGGGGGAGGGAACATTCAGTACTTC
CDR3: CASSQGGGNIQYF

D: -
length: 14
J: TRBJ2-7
V: TRBV27
size: -
DNA: TGTGCCAGCAGCCTACTAGGTCGAAATTACGAGCAGTACTTC
CDR3: CASSLLGRNYEQYF

D: -
length: 15
J: TRBJ2-7
V: TRBV28
size: -
DNA: TGTGCCAGCAGTTTTAGGGAGTTGAGCTCCTACGAGCAGTACTTC
CDR3: CASSFRELSSYEQYF

D: -
length: 16
J: TRBJ2-1
V: TRBV27
size: -
DNA: TGTGCCAGCAGTTCTAGGGGGTTCTCGTCCTACAATGAGCAGTTCTTC
CDR3: CASSSRGFSSYNEQFF

D: -
length: 13
J: TRBJ2-5
V: TRBV28
size: -
DNA: TGTGCCAGCAGTTTATCCGACGAAGAGACCCAGTACTTC
CDR3: CASSLSDEETQYF

D: -
length: 13
J: TRBJ1-1
V: TRBV12-3/TRBV12-4
size: -
DNA: TGTGCCAGCAGTGCGGCCTCAGCACCGGGGGCTTTCTTT
CDR3: CASSAASAPGAFF

D: -
length: 13
J: TRBJ2-1
V: TRBV3-1
size: -
DNA: TGTGCCAGCAGCCACAACCTTTACAATGAGCAGTTCTTC
CDR3: CASSHNLYNEQFF

D: -
length: 17
J: TRBJ1-1
V: TRBV2
size: once
DNA: TGTGCCAGCAGTGAAGCAAGCGTTTACTTACGCGACCCTGAAGCTTTCTTT
CDR3: CASSEASVYLRDPEAFF

D: -
length: 11
J: TRBJ1-5
V: TRBV28
size: -
DNA: TGTGCCAGCAGTTTAAGGGAGCCCCAGCATTTT
CDR3: CASSLREPQHF

D: -
length: 15
J: TRBJ1-1
V: TRBV7-9
size: -
DNA: TGTGCCAGCAGCTTACTCCTACAAGGGACGTTGCTCGCTTTCTTT
CDR3: CASSLLLQGTLLAFF

D: -
length: 11
J: TRBJ2-1
V: TRBV6-5
size: -
DNA: TGTGCCAGCAGCAGGGGATCTGAGCAGTTCTTC
CDR3: CASSRGSEQFF

D: -
length: 13
J: TRBJ2-7
V: TRBV29-1
size: -
DNA: TGCAGCGTCGAAGAGGAGCGCCCCTACGAGCAGTACTTC
CDR3: CSVEEERPYEQYF

D: -
length: 13
J: TRBJ2-1
V: TRBV27
size: few
DNA: TGTGCCAGCAGTCCAACTAGTTACAATGAGCAGTTCTTC
CDR3: CASSPTSYNEQFF

D: -
length: 14
J: TRBJ1-1
V: TRBV29-1
size: -
DNA: TGCAGCGTTGGCAGATCAGGGCCCGGGACTGAAGCTTTCTTT
CDR3: CSVGRSGPGTEAFF

D: TRBD1
length: 14
J: TRBJ2-7
V: TRBV6-2/TRBV6-3
size: -
DNA: TGTGCCAGCAGTTACTTTGGACAGGGCTACGAGCAGTACTTC
CDR3: CASSYFGQGYEQYF

D: -
length: 17
J: TRBJ2-7
V: TRBV4-1
size: -
DNA: TGCGCCAGCAGCCAAAAAGATGCTGCGGACGACTCCTACGAGCAGTACTTC
CDR3: CASSQKDAADDSYEQYF

D: -
length: 15
J: TRBJ2-7
V: TRBV7-9
size: -
DNA: TGTGCCAGCGTCGGGGGAGCAGTACCCTCCTACGAGCAGTACTTC
CDR3: CASVGGAVPSYEQYF